Only a few counts were recorded for the clone carrying this T cell receptor beta chain. Its specificity is unknown. The data originate from a study of beta chain features in type 1 diabetes. Study-wide background: Patients shared similar age, gender and cell yields with healthy donors.

By way of CD45RO/CCR7/CD25/CD127/CD95/CD27, the CD4+ regulatory, stem cell-like memory, central memory and naive cells were sorted. Findings and caveats of the study: Shorter TCRB CDR3s, moderately but significantly so, were found in Type 1 diabetes patients in all four CD4+ subsets. PCR may have favored shorter templates equally in patients and controls.

This CDR3 has 14 residues. V was cut by 0 bases and J by 7 bases, with 12 bases left in between. The V gene's germline CDR1 is LGHNA and CDR2 YSLEER. cDNA synthesis used the whole RNA isolate, giving expressed TCRB sequences. Libraries were prepared by immunoSEQ multiplex PCR; TCRdb keeps only in-frame clonotypes and omits some of them. The table includes 300,000 or so clones, around 9.3% detected once. This chain connects TRBV4-3 to TRBJ1-2, with D possibly being TRBD1 (5 bases). Material: central memory CD4+ T cells from blood. This TCR was sampled from a man aged 25 to 40 with type 1 diabetes. CDR3 residues: CASSQEQGGGGYTF. The CDR3 DNA reads TGCGCCAGCAGCCAAGAGCAGGGAGGAGGTGGCTACACCTTC.